What follows are 20 T cell receptor beta chains derived from one specimen sequenced in a study of T cells in Graves' hyperthyroidism and ophthalmopathy (dated by TCRdb to between 2017 and 2020). To prepare the library, multiplex PCR was applied. The listed sequencing device is Illumina HiSeq 2000. The TCR beta CDR3 regions were amplified from the RNA transcripts. For the first round of RT-PCR on the TCR CDR3, the HTBI primer set was used together with the Qiagen OneStep RT-PCR kit. TCRdb ran its own pipeline on the public reads, namely fastp trimming at Q25 and MiXCR clone calling, and kept in-frame beta chains. Rows are combined by CDR3 protein, so each entry shows the most common genes and DNA. The sample table contains over 300,000 distinct CDR3 sequences; only one count was recorded for approximately 15% of them. The ten largest make up approximately 10% of the sample. Sequencing was carried out using blood. These receptors came from a woman in her sixties with Graves' hyperthyroidism.

This clonotype was counted many times. This chain links TRBV11-3 with TRBJ1-1; possible D gene TRBD1, 6 bases. The CDR3 is made up of 13 amino acids. Germline V gene sequence: CDR1 SGHNT, CDR2 YENEEA. The ends were cut back, 5 bases at V and 4 bases at J, with 11 bases in the middle. CDR3 sequence: CASSTRGGTEAFF. CDR3 DNA sequence: TGTGCCAGCAGCACCAGGGGAGGCACTGAAGCTTTCTTT.

The V and J genes are TRBV7-8 and TRBJ2-1; 7 bases fit TRBD2. Germline V gene sequence: CDR1 SGHVS, CDR2 FQNEAQ. The CDR3 extends over 16 amino acids. Unmatched junction bases numbered 13, after V lost 5 bases and J lost 6 bases. The CDR3: CASSPHRTSRGNEQFF. As DNA, the CDR3 is TGTGCCAGCAGCCCCCATAGGACTAGTAGAGGCAATGAGCAGTTCTTC.

The chain links TRBV12-3 or TRBV12-4 to TRBJ2-5; D is uncertain. V lost 7 bases, J lost 10 bases, and 22 bases lay in between. This CDR3 has 14 residues. Here the CDR3 reads CASTPSRARTVQYF. In DNA, the CDR3 is TGTGCCAGCACCCCCTCTAGGGCTAGAACAGTCCAGTACTTC.

This clonotype was detected many times. The chain links TRBV6-1 to TRBJ2-1; 12 nucleotides match TRBD2. This CDR3 is 16 amino acids long. Germline V gene lookup returns CDR1 MNHNS and CDR2 SASEGT. Germline trimming cut 5 bases from V and 8 bases from J; bases unmatched to any gene: 10. The CDR3 spells CASSSFLAGGPDEQFF. Written as DNA, the CDR3 is TGTGCCAGCAGTTCCTTTCTAGCGGGAGGGCCCGATGAGCAGTTCTTC.

This clonotype has at least ten counts. The V gene is TRBV7-9, the J gene TRBJ1-6, with D maybe TRBD1 (6 bases). Trimming left V 7 bases short and J 9 bases short, with 16 bases between. This CDR3 is built from 14 residues. Looked up from germline, CDR1 is SEHNR and CDR2 is FQNEAQ (reference sequence). CDR3 bases: TGTGCCAGCACCCTTGGGGGGGCCGGTTCACCCCTCCACTTT. Encoded protein: CASTLGGAGSPLHF. The full variable domain, in which reference TRBV7-9 and TRBJ1-6 provide the parts outside the CDR3, is DTGVSQNPRHKITKRGQNVTFRCDPISEHNRLYWYRQTLGQGPEFLTYFQNEAQLEKSRLLSDRFSAERPKGSFSTLEIQRTEQGDSAMYLCASTLGGAGSPLHFGNGTRLTVT.

In this sample, this clonotype turned up many times. The V gene is TRBV18, the J gene TRBJ2-3, with 7 bases aligning to TRBD1. Trimming at V came to 3 bases and at J to 3 bases, leaving 3 bases not matched to a gene. The CDR3 length is 14 residues. Per germline, CDR1 KGHSH and CDR2 LQKENI. CDR3 sequence reads: CASSPKGQTDTQYF. The DNA for the CDR3 is TGTGCCAGCTCACCCAAGGGACAGACAGATACGCAGTATTTT. Full variable domain (missing parts from reference TRBV18 and TRBJ2-3): NAGVMQNPRHLVRRRGQEARLRCSPMKGHSHVYWYRQLPEEGLKFMVYLQKENIIDESGMPKERFSAEFPKEGPSILRIQQVVRGDSAAYFCASSPKGQTDTQYFGPGTRLTVL.

Remarks on this clonotype: This may stem from a read error, because a much larger clone lies one nucleotide away. This chain uses TRBV20-1 with TRBJ2-1; D remains unclear. Trimming stripped 6 bases from V and 10 bases from J, with 19 bases between. The CDR3 length is 13 residues. Germline CDR1 reads DFQATT; CDR2 reads SNEGSKA (reference sequence). The CDR3 loop is CSAIRPLSWEQFF. The CDR3 coding sequence is TGCAGTGCCATTCGACCCCTCAGCTGGGAGCAGTTCTTC.

In its sample, this clonotype was seen many times. This chain links TRBV15 with TRBJ1-5; D uncertain. V lost 5 bases, J lost 6 bases, and 8 bases lay in between. The length of the CDR3 is 12 residues. From germline, CDR1 is LNHNV and CDR2 YYDKDF (reference sequence). The CDR3 DNA is TGTGCCACCAGCGGCTTAGCTCAGCCCCAGCATTTT. Protein: CATSGLAQPQHF.

CDR3 nucleotide sequence: TGTGCCAGCAAAAAGGGACAAACATACAATGAGCAGTTCTTC. Amino acids: CASKKGQTYNEQFF. The chain links TRBV6-1 to TRBJ2-1; D might be TRBD1 (6 bases). CDR1 and CDR2 from the germline V gene are MNHNS and SASEGT. Trimming removed 7 bases from V and 4 bases from J, with 14 bases in between. The CDR3 spans 14 residues.

This chain uses TRBV28 with TRBJ2-7; the match to TRBD2 covers 9 bases. From germline, CDR1 is MDHEN and CDR2 SYDVKM. The CDR3 is made up of 13 amino acids. With 7 bases clipped from V and 2 bases from J, the junction kept 3 bases outside the gene matches. The CDR3 DNA is TGTGCCAGCACAACTAGCGGGCCCTACGAGCAGTACTTC. It encodes CASTTSGPYEQYF.

The genes are TRBV7-9 and TRBJ2-1; no reliable D call. This CDR3 spans 14 amino acids. From germline, CDR1 is SEHNR and CDR2 FQNEAQ (reference sequence). The V end lost 0 bases, the J end lost 10 bases, and 13 bases lay between the germline ends. CDR3 coding DNA: TGTGCCAGCAGCTTAGCCCGGGCCCTGGGGGAGCAGTTCTTC. Its translation is CASSLARALGEQFF.

This clonotype was detected ten times or more. The rearrangement joins TRBV3-1 to TRBJ2-4; no clear D. Trimming took 0 bases from V and 7 from J, leaving 16 bases between them. Looked up from germline, CDR1 is LGHDT and CDR2 is YNNKEL (reference sequence). The CDR3 loop spans 16 amino acids. CDR3 region: CASSQDSPPRWNIQYF. For the CDR3, the DNA is TGTGCCAGCAGCCAAGATAGCCCACCCCGATGGAACATTCAGTACTTC.

This chain connects TRBV2 to TRBJ2-3, with D unclear. V was pared by 3 bases and J by 0 bases, with 4 bases between. Germline values: CDR1 SNHLY, CDR2 FYNNEI. CDR3 length: 13 amino acids. This chain's CDR3 is CASSDASTDTQYF. The CDR3 nucleotides read TGTGCCAGCAGTGACGCAAGCACAGATACGCAGTATTTT.

This clonotype occurred many times. The chain links TRBV11-2 to TRBJ2-3; a weak D match, TRBD2 (6 bases). This CDR3 contains 15 residues. Trimming removed 4 bases from V and 2 bases from J, with 13 bases in between. CDR1 and CDR2 (germline): SGHAT, FQNNGV. The CDR3 here is CASSSNGLYTDTQYF. In nucleotides, the CDR3 is TGTGCCAGCAGCTCCAACGGACTATACACAGATACGCAGTATTTT.

This clonotype appeared once. CDR3 sequence: CASSADRDQETQYF. The CDR3 DNA follows: TGTGCCAGCAGTGCCGACAGGGACCAAGAGACCCAGTACTTC. The V and J genes are TRBV6-2 or TRBV6-3 and TRBJ2-5, with 7 bases identical to TRBD1. CDR1 and CDR2 (germline): MNHEY, SVGEGT. With 5 bases clipped from V and 0 bases from J, the junction kept 3 bases outside the gene matches. The CDR3 is 14 amino acids.

This clonotype was recorded many times. This chain joins TRBV10-3 and TRBJ1-1; tentative D call: TRBD1 (6 bases). Trimming removed 5 bases at V and 5 bases at J, with 12 bases between. This CDR3 has 13 amino acids. In germline, CDR1 is ENHRY, CDR2 SYGVKD. CDR3 DNA sequence: TGTGCCATCAGTAACAGGGAGGGGACTGAAGCTTTCTTT. This codes for CAISNREGTEAFF.

Note on this clonotype: Given a much more abundant clone one base away, this may be a read error. The rearrangement joins TRBV19 to TRBJ2-7; D ambiguous. The CDR3 loop spans 13 amino acids. From germline, CDR1 is LNHDA and CDR2 SQIVND (reference sequence). The ends were cut back, 4 bases at V and 3 bases at J, with 10 bases in the middle. CDR3 in DNA: TGTGCCAGTAGTAGCCGGGTGGACTACGAGCAGTACTTC. Translation: CASSSRVDYEQYF.

This clonotype has more than one count but fewer than ten. Here the CDR3 reads CASSLVVGDTEAFF. The CDR3 DNA reads TGTGCCAGCAGCTTGGTAGTAGGGGACACTGAAGCTTTCTTT. This chain uses TRBV5-5 with TRBJ1-1, with D possibly being TRBD1 (5 bases). V lost 0 bases to trimming and J lost 3 bases, with 9 bases between them. The CDR3 runs to 14 residues. CDR1 is SGHKS and CDR2 is YYEKEE in the germline V gene (reference sequence).

This clonotype was detected ten times or more. The J gene is TRBJ2-1, the V gene TRBV18, with D maybe TRBD2 (6 bases). The CDR3 is made up of 17 amino acids. From germline, CDR1 is KGHSH and CDR2 LQKENI. V dropped 2 bases and J dropped 2 bases, with 16 bases sitting between them. CDR3 in amino acids: CASSPVRQLATYNEQFF. The CDR3, as DNA: TGTGCCAGCTCACCAGTCAGGCAACTAGCTACCTACAATGAGCAGTTCTTC.

This clonotype has just a few counts. The chain links TRBV19 to TRBJ1-2; TRBD1 might be the D (6 bases). Germline V gene data show CDR1 as LNHDA and CDR2 as SQIVND (reference sequence). The CDR3 has 14 residues. V was clipped by 3 bases and J by 3 bases, with 11 bases between them. This chain's CDR3 is CASSISGADYGYTF. The CDR3 DNA reads TGTGCCAGTAGTATCTCAGGGGCCGACTATGGCTACACCTTC.